Listed below are T cell receptor beta chains from one sample, sequenced in a study of regulatory T cells in long-lasting Graves disease. TCRdb used MiXCR to reprocess the multiplex PCR reads, holding one entry per CDR3 protein. This table holds about 500,000 distinct CDR3 sequences, about 12% found once. These sequences were also reported in another study, on T cells in Graves' hyperthyroidism and ophthalmopathy.

The sequencing here drew on peripheral blood mononuclear cells (PBMCs), taken at new diagnosis, from a patient treated with antithyroid drugs. The receptors were gathered from a woman between 25 and 40 years old with Graves disease. Both conserved end residues are trimmed from each CDR3.

V	J	CDR3
TRBV25-1	TRBJ2-5	ASSPVGVVTQY
TRBV12-3/TRBV12-4	TRBJ2-3	ASSGETDTQY
TRBV29-1	TRBJ2-7	SVDRDGSYEQY
TRBV2	TRBJ1-2	ASSEAGGGVVYGYT
TRBV14	TRBJ2-1	ASSRTRNNEQF
TRBV15	TRBJ2-3	ATSRDSRTGRSSDTQY
TRBV6-2/TRBV6-3	TRBJ1-1	ASSVGLPALGEAF
TRBV18	TRBJ1-4	ASSPGVAEKLF
TRBV20-1	TRBJ2-3	SAKLGAGTDTQY
TRBV19	TRBJ1-2	ASSISTRYGYT
TRBV6-2/TRBV6-3	TRBJ1-3	ASSSPPPETGGPGNTIY
TRBV7-3	TRBJ2-1	ASSLTRERDEQF
TRBV19	TRBJ2-2	ASTPGSTGAGELF
TRBV6-1	TRBJ1-1	ASRTNGYTEAF
TRBV7-2	TRBJ2-3	ASSLVPGASTDTQY
TRBV19	TRBJ2-3	ASSIVGSTDTQY
TRBV29-1	TRBJ1-2	SVEDSRGGYT
TRBV11-2	TRBJ2-7	ASSLNLPSSGKVYEQY
TRBV5-8	TRBJ1-5	ATTNRGQGNQPQH
TRBV4-1	TRBJ1-6	ASSQDPASPPH
TRBV28	TRBJ1-3	ATDSRTATFGNTIY
TRBV6-1	TRBJ1-4	ASRRGGTGEEKLF